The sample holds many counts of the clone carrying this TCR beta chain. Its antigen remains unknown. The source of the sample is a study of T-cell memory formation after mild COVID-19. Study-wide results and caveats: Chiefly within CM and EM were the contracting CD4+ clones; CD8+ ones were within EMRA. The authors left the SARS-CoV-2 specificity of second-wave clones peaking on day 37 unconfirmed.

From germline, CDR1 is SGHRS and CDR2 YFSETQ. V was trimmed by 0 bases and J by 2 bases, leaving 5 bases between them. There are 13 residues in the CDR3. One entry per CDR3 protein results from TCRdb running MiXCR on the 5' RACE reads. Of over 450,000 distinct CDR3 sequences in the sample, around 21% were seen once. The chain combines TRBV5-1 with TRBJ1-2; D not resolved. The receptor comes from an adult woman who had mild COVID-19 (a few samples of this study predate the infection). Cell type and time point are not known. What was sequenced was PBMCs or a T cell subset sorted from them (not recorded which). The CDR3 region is CASSLEGNYGYTF. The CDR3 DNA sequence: TGCGCCAGCAGCTTGGAAGGAAACTATGGCTACACCTTC.